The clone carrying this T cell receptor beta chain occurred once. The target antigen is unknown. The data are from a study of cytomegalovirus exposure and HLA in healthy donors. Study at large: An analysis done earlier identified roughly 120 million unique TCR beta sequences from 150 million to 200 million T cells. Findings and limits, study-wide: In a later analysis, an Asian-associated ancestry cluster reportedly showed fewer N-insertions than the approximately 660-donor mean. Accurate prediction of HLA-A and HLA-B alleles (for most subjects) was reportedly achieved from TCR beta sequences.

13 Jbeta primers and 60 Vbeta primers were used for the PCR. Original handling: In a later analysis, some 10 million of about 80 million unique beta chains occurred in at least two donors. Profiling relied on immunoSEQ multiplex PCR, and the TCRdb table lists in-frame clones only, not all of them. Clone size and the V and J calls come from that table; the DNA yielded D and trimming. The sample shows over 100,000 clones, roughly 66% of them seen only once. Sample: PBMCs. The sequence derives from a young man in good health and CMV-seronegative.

CDR3 nucleotide sequence: TGCGCCAGCAGCCAAGAAGGCGCCGGGGGACCCGGAAACACCATATATTTT. It translates to CASSQEGAGGPGNTIYF. V is TRBV4-1 and J is TRBJ1-3; tentatively, D is TRBD1 (5 bases). V lost 0 bases, J lost 4 bases, and 16 bases lay in between. The CDR3 covers 17 residues. In germline, CDR1 is MGHRA, CDR2 YSYEKL.